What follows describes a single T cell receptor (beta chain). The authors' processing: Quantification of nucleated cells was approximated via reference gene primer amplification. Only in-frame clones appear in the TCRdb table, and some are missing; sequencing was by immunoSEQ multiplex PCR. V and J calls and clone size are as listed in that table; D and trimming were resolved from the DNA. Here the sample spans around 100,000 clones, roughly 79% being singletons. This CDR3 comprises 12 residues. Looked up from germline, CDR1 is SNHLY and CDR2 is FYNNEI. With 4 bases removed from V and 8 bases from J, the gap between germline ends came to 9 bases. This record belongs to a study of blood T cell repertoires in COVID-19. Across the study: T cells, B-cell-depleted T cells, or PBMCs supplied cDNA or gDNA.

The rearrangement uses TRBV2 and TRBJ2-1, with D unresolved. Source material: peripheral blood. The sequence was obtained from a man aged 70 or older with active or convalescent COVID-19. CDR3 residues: CASSGGTHEQFF. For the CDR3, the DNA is TGTGCCAGCAGTGGCGGTACACATGAGCAGTTCTTC.